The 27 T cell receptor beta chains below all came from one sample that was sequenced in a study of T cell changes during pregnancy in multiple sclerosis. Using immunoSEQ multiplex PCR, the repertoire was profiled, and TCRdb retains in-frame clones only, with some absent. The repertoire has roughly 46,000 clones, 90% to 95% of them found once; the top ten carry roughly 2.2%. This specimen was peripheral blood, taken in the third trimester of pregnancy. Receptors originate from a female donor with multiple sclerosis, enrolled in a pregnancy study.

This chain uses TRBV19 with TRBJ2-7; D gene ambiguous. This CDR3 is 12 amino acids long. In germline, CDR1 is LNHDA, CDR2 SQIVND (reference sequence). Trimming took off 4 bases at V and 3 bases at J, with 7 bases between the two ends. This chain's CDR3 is CASSTHSYEQYF. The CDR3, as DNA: TGTGCCAGTAGTACACACAGCTACGAGCAGTACTTC.

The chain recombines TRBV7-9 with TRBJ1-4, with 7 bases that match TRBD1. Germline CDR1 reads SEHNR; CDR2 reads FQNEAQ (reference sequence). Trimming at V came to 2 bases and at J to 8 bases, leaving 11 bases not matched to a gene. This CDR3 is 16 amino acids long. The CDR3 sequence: CASSLPRQGVEEKLFF. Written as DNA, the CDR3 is TGTGCCAGCAGCTTACCGAGACAGGGCGTCGAGGAAAAACTGTTTTTT.

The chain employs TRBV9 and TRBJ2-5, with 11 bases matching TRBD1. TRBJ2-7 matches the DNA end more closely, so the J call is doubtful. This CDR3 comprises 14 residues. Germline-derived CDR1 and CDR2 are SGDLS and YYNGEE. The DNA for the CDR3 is TGTGCCAGCAGCCCCCTGGACAGGGGGCACGAGCAGTACTTC. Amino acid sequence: CASSPLDRGHEQYF.

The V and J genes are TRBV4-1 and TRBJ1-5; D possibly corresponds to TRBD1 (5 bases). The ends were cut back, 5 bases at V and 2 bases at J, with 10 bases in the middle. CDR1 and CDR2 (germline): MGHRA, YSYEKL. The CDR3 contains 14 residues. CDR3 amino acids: CASSAGGGNQPQHF. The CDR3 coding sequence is TGCGCCAGCAGCGCGGGGGGGGGCAATCAGCCCCAGCATTTT.

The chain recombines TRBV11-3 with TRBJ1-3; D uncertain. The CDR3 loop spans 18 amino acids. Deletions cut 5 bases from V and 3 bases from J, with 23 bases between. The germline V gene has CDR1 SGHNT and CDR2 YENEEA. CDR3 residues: CASSLLMGSDGDGNTIYF. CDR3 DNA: TGTGCCAGCAGCCTACTTATGGGTTCCGACGGGGATGGAAACACCATATATTTT.

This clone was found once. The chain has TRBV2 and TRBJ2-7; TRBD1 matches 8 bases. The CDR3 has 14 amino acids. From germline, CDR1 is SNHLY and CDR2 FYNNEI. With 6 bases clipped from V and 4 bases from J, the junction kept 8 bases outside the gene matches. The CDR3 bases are TGTGCCAGCAGGTCCGCGACAGGGGATTACGAGCAGTACTTC. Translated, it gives CASRSATGDYEQYF.

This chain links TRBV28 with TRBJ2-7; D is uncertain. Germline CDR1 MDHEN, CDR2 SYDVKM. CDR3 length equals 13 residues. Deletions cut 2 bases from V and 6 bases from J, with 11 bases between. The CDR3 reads CASSLGPSGEQYF. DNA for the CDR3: TGTGCCAGCAGTTTAGGCCCTTCTGGCGAGCAGTACTTC.

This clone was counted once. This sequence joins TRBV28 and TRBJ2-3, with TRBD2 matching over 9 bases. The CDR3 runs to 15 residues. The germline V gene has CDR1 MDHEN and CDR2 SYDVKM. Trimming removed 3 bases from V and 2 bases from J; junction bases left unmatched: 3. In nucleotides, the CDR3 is TGTGCCAGCAGTTTCGGCGGGAGGGTCACAGATACGCAGTATTTT. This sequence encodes CASSFGGRVTDTQYF.

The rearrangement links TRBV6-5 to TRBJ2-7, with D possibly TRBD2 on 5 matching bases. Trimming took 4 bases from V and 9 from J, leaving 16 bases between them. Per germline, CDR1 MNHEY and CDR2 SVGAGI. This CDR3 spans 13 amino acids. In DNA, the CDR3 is TGTGCCAGCAGTTCCCCGGGCCCCGGAGGGCAGTACTTC. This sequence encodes CASSSPGPGGQYF.

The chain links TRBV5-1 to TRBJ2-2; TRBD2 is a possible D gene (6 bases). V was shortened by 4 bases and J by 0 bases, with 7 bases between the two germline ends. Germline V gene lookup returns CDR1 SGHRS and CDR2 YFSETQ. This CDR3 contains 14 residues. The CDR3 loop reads CASSRDSNTGELFF. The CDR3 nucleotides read TGCGCCAGCAGCCGGGACTCGAACACCGGGGAGCTGTTTTTT. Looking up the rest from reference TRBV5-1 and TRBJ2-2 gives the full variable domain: KAGVTQTPRYLIKTRGQQVTLSCSPISGHRSVSWYQQTPGQGLQFLFEYFSETQRNKGNFPGRFSGRQFSNSRSEMNVSTLELGDSALYLCASSRDSNTGELFFGEGSRLTVL.

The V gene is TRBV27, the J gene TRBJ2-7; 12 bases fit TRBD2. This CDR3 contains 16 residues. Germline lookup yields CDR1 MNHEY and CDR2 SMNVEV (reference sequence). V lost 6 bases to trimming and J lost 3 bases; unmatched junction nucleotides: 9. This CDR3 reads CASRTISSGRDYEQYF. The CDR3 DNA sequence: TGTGCCAGCAGGACTATTTCTAGCGGGAGGGACTACGAGCAGTACTTC.

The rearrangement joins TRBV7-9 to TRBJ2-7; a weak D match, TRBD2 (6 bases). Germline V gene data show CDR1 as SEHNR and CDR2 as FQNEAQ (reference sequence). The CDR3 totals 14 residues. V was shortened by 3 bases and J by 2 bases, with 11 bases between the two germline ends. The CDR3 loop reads CASSLRDFPYEQYF. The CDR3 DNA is TGTGCCAGCAGCTTGAGGGACTTCCCCTACGAGCAGTACTTC.

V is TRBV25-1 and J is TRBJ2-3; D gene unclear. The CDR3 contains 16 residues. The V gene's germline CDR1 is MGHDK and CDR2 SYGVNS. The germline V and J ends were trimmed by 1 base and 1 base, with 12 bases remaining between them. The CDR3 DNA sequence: TGTGCCAGCAGTGAATTTCTGGGCTGGGGCACAGATACGCAGTATTTT. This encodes CASSEFLGWGTDTQYF. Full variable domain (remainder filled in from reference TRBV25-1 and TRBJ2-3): EADIYQTPRYLVIGTGKKITLECSQTMGHDKMYWYQQDPGMELHLIHYSYGVNSTEKGDLSSESTVSRIRTEHFPLTLESARPSHTSQYLCASSEFLGWGTDTQYFGPGTRLTVL.

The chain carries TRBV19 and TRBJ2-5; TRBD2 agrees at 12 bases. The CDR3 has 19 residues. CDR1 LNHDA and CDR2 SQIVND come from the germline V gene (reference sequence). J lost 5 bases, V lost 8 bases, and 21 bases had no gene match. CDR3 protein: CASPTVRGTTSGSRETQYF. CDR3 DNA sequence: TGTGCCAGTCCAACCGTGAGGGGCACGACTAGCGGGAGTCGGGAGACCCAGTACTTC.

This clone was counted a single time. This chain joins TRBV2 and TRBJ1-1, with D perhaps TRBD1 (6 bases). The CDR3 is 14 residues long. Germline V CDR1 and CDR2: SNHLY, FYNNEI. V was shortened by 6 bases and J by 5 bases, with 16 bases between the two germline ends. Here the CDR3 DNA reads TGTGCCAGCAGGGAGAGGGCAGGGGATACTGAAGCTTTCTTT. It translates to CASRERAGDTEAFF.

The CDR3 here is CASSLVAGASGETQYF. CDR3 nucleotides: TGTGCCAGCAGCTTAGTCGCGGGAGCCTCAGGGGAGACCCAGTACTTC. The chain couples TRBV7-6 to TRBJ2-5; TRBD2 aligns across 7 bases. J gave up 5 bases and V 1 base, and 10 bases lay outside the gene matches. Germline lookup yields CDR1 SGHVS and CDR2 FNYEAQ. This CDR3 region has 16 residues.

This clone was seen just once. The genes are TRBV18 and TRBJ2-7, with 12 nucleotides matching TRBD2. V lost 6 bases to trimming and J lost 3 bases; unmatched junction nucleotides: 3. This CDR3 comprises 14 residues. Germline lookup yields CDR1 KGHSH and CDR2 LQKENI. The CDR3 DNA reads TGTGCCAGCTCGCAACTAGCGGGAGGCTACGAGCAGTACTTC. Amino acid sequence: CASSQLAGGYEQYF.

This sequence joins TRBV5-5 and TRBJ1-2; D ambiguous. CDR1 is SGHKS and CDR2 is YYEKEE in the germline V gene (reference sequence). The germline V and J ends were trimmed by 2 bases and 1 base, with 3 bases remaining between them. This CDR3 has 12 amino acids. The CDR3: CASSFSNYGYTF. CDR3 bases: TGTGCCAGCAGCTTCAGTAACTATGGCTACACCTTC.

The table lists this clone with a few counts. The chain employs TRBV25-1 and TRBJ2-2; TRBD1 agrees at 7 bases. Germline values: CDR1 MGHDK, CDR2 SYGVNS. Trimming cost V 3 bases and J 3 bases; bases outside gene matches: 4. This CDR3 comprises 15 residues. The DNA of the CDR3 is TGTGCCAGCAGTGAGGCAGGGGGAGACACCGGGGAGCTGTTTTTT. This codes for CASSEAGGDTGELFF.

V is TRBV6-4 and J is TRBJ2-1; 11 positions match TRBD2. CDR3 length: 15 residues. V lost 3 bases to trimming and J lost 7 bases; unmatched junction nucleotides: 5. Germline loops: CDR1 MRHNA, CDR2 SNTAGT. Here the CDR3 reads CASSELAGGLNEQFF. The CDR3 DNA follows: TGTGCCAGCAGTGAGCTAGCGGGAGGTCTGAATGAGCAGTTCTTC.

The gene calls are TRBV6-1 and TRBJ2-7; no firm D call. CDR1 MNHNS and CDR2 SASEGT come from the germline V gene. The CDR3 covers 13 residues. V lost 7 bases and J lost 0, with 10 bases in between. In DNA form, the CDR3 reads TGTGCCAGCAATGAGTACTTCTCCTACGAGCAGTACTTC. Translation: CASNEYFSYEQYF.

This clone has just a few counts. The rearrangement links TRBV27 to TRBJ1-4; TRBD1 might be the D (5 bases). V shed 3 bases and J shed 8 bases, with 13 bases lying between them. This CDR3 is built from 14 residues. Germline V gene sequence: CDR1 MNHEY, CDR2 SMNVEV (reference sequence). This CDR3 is CASSLGGAGEKLFF. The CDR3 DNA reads TGTGCCAGCAGTTTGGGTGGGGCTGGGGAAAAACTGTTTTTT.

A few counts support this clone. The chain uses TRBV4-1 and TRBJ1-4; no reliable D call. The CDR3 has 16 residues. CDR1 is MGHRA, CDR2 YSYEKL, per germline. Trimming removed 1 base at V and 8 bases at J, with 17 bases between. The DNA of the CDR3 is TGCGCCAGCAGCCAAGTCATGACACTTGCAGGCGAAAAACTGTTTTTT. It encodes CASSQVMTLAGEKLFF.

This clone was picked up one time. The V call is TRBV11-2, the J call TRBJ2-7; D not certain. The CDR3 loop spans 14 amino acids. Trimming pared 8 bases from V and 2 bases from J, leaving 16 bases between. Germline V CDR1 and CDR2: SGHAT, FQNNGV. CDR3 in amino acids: CASSTFWLPYEQYF. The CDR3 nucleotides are TGTGCCAGCTCGACATTTTGGCTCCCCTACGAGCAGTACTTC.

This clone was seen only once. CDR3 coding DNA: TGTGCCAGTAGTATCCCGGGGATGAACACTGAAGCTTTCTTT. It yields the protein CASSIPGMNTEAFF. The V call is TRBV19, the J call TRBJ1-1; the D is unclear. Germline CDR1 is LNHDA and CDR2 is SQIVND (reference sequence). CDR3 size: 14 residues. Trimming removed 3 bases from V and 0 bases from J, with 8 bases in between.

The CDR3 protein is CSVRSGTGGDTQYF. CDR3 sequence (DNA): TGCAGCGTTCGATCCGGGACAGGCGGGGATACGCAGTATTTT. The chain uses TRBV29-1 and TRBJ2-3, with 8 bases matching TRBD1. CDR1 is SQVTM and CDR2 is ANQGSEA in the germline V gene. The length of the CDR3 is 14 residues. V lost 5 bases and J lost 6; bases outside the gene matches: 10.

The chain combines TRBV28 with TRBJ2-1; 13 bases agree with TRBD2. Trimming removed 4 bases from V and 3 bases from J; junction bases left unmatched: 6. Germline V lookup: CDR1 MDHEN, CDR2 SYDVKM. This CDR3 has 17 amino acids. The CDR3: CASSSLGLAGSYNEQFF. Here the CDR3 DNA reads TGTGCCAGCAGTTCATTGGGACTAGCGGGGAGCTACAATGAGCAGTTCTTC.